The clone carrying this T cell receptor beta chain was seen a handful of times. This record belongs to a study of identical twins. TCRdb reprocessed the 5' RACE reads with MiXCR, giving one entry per CDR3 protein. The sample has 750,000 to 950,000 distinct CDR3 sequences; around 12% are singletons. The CDR3 totals 15 residues. Trimming stripped 2 bases from V and 4 bases from J, with 17 bases between. Per the germline V gene, CDR1 is SQVTM and CDR2 is ANQGSEA. This sample also appeared in a second study, on yellow fever vaccine responses in identical twins.

The clonotype was recovered from a woman under 30 in good health. The J gene is TRBJ1-2, the V gene TRBV29-1; tentatively, D is TRBD1 (6 bases). The sample was PBMCs. The chain's CDR3 is CSVESVEGGSYGYTF. The CDR3 DNA reads TGCAGCGTTGAATCCGTGGAGGGGGGGAGCTATGGCTACACCTTC.